Listed below are T cell receptor beta chains from one sample, sequenced in a study of human T cells and chemical hapten exposure. From the RACE reads, TCRdb called clonotypes with MiXCR, one entry per CDR3 protein. The sample has about 99,000 distinct CDR3 sequences, over 10% seen once. The sample in question was whole blood, obtained in connection with sensitization to the hapten diphenylcyclopropenone (DPC). These receptor sequences come from a woman aged 40 to 49 with alopecia areata. Some clones in this sample may be carry-over from other donors' samples. Both conserved end residues are part of each CDR3. D genes are given only for firm matches. Clone sizes are given selectively: once, few, many, or a class where the clone is expanded.

clone size	V gene	D gene	J gene	CDR3 DNA	CDR3 protein
NA	TRBV28	NA	TRBJ2-1	TGTGCCAGCAGTCTAGCAGGGGCCTACAATGAGCAGTTCTTC	CASSLAGAYNEQFF
NA	TRBV3-1	NA	TRBJ2-5	TGTGCCAGCAGCCAAGAACGAGAGACCCAGTACTTC	CASSQERETQYF
few	TRBV5-5	TRBD2	TRBJ2-1	TGTGCCAGCAGCTTGGGGACTAGCGGACTTCGCGAGCAGTTCTTC	CASSLGTSGLREQFF
NA	TRBV3-1	NA	TRBJ2-1	TGTGCCAGCAGCCGGATTACCGTCGGTGAGCAGTTCTTC	CASSRITVGEQFF
many	TRBV6-5	TRBD1	TRBJ1-3	TGTGCCAGCAGTCTCACAGGGGCAGGAAACACCATATATTTT	CASSLTGAGNTIYF
NA	TRBV6-2/TRBV6-3	TRBD1	TRBJ2-2	TGTGCCAGCAGGGACCCCGGACAGGGCGAGCTGTTTTTT	CASRDPGQGELFF
few	TRBV6-2/TRBV6-3	NA	TRBJ2-7	TGTGCCAGCAGTTACGAAGACAGCACCTACGAGCAGTACTTC	CASSYEDSTYEQYF
NA	TRBV7-9	NA	TRBJ2-2	TGTGCCAGCAGAAATCGGAGTACCGGGGAGCTGTTTTTT	CASRNRSTGELFF
NA	TRBV5-6	NA	TRBJ2-5	TGTGCCAGCAGCGGAGCCTTAGGAGAGACCCAGTACTTC	CASSGALGETQYF
NA	TRBV6-2/TRBV6-3	NA	TRBJ2-6	TGTGCCAGCAGTTACCTCCGCGGGACTTCCTCTGGGGCCAACGTCCTGACTTTC	CASSYLRGTSSGANVLTF
few	TRBV9	NA	TRBJ2-2	TGTGCTTCGACCCGGGGGACCGGGGAGCTGTTTTTT	CASTRGTGELFF
few	TRBV28	NA	TRBJ2-3	TGTGCCAGCAGTCGTGGACAGAGCACAGATACGCAGTATTTT	CASSRGQSTDTQYF
few	TRBV20-1	NA	TRBJ2-1	TGCAGTGCTTCTTTGACGGGAGCCAAAAGCAATGAGCAGTTCTTC	CSASLTGAKSNEQFF
NA	TRBV19	TRBD2	TRBJ2-1	TGTGCCAGTGGGCTAGCGGAATTCAATGAGCAGTTCTTC	CASGLAEFNEQFF
few	TRBV14	NA	TRBJ2-3	TGTGCCAGCAGCCAAAAGCGCACTAGCACAGATACGCAGTATTTT	CASSQKRTSTDTQYF
NA	TRBV20-1	NA	TRBJ1-5	TGCAGTGCTAGAGAGGATAGCAATCAGCCCCAGCATTTT	CSAREDSNQPQHF
few	TRBV7-3	TRBD1	TRBJ2-1	TGTGCCAGCAGCTTAATGGGGACAGGGGTCTACAATGAGCAGTTCTTC	CASSLMGTGVYNEQFF
many	TRBV4-2	TRBD1	TRBJ1-2	TGTGCCAGCAGCCAAGATGACAGGGATGACTATGGCTACACCTTC	CASSQDDRDDYGYTF
NA	TRBV11-1	TRBD2	TRBJ2-1	TGTGCCAGCAGCGTTCGCGTGGGGAGGGATGAGCAGTTCTTC	CASSVRVGRDEQFF
many	TRBV7-8	NA	TRBJ2-7	TGTGCCAGCGGAGGCAGGGCCGCCTACGAGCAGTACTTC	CASGGRAAYEQYF
few	TRBV5-6	NA	TRBJ2-1	TGTGCCAGCAGCTTGGCCTACAATGAGCAGTTCTTC	CASSLAYNEQFF
few	TRBV28	TRBD1	TRBJ2-7	TGTGCCAGCAGAGCCCGGACAGGGCGGAACTACTACGAGCAGTACTTC	CASRARTGRNYYEQYF
NA	TRBV20-1	NA	TRBJ1-1	TGCAGTGCTGCTACAGGGCGCACTGAAGCTTTCTTT	CSAATGRTEAFF
few	TRBV12-3/TRBV12-4	NA	TRBJ2-3	TGTGCCAGCGACAGGGAGGGCACAGATACGCAGTATTTT	CASDREGTDTQYF
NA	TRBV18	NA	TRBJ1-3	TGTGCCAGCTCACCACCGGGACTCGGAAACACCATATATTTT	CASSPPGLGNTIYF
NA	TRBV21-1	NA	TRBJ2-3	TGTGCCAGCAGCAAAGTCCACAGCACAGATACGCAGTATTTT	CASSKVHSTDTQYF
NA	TRBV10-3	TRBD2	TRBJ2-3	TGTGCCATCAGTGGCCTGACTAGCACCACAGATACGCAGTATTTT	CAISGLTSTTDTQYF
NA	TRBV2	NA	TRBJ2-7	TGTGCCAGCAGTGAATATCCAGGCGCCTACGAGCAGTACTTC	CASSEYPGAYEQYF
many	TRBV7-9	NA	TRBJ1-1	TGTGCCAGCAGCATAGGACAGAACACTGAAGCTTTCTTT	CASSIGQNTEAFF
many	TRBV4-1	NA	TRBJ2-2	TGCGCCAGCAGCCGGAACAGGGACTTCGGGGAGCTGTTTTTT	CASSRNRDFGELFF
many	TRBV27	NA	TRBJ1-1	TGTGCCAGCAGTTTATTGGGGAGTACTGAAGCTTTCTTT	CASSLLGSTEAFF
NA	TRBV5-6	NA	TRBJ2-5	TGTGCCAGCAGCTTTTCTAAACAAATAGAGACCCAGTACTTC	CASSFSKQIETQYF
few	TRBV5-1	TRBD1	TRBJ1-4	TGCGCCAGCAGCTGGACAGGGGGCGGCGCAACTAATGAAAAACTGTTTTTT	CASSWTGGGATNEKLFF
NA	TRBV11-2	NA	TRBJ1-5	TGTGCCAGCAGCTTAGAGCCTTATCAGCCCCAGCATTTT	CASSLEPYQPQHF
many	TRBV6-2/TRBV6-3	TRBD2	TRBJ2-1	TGTGCCAGCAGACCTAGCGGGACCATCTACAATGAGCAGTTCTTC	CASRPSGTIYNEQFF
few	TRBV18	NA	TRBJ2-3	TGTGCCAGCTCACCATCGGGGCAGATGAGGGATACGCAGTATTTT	CASSPSGQMRDTQYF
NA	TRBV29-1	NA	TRBJ2-3	TGCAGCGTTGTGGGTGGAAATACGCAGTATTTT	CSVVGGNTQYF
few	TRBV6-2/TRBV6-3	NA	TRBJ2-6	TGTGCCTCCAAGGGCTCTGGGGCCAACGTCCTGACTTTC	CASKGSGANVLTF
NA	TRBV6-1	TRBD1	TRBJ2-5	TGTGCCAGCAGCCGACAGGGGTTCCAAGAGACCCAGTACTTC	CASSRQGFQETQYF
few	TRBV3-1	NA	TRBJ1-2	TGTGCCAGCAGCCAAGCGTCGGGCAGGAACTATGGCTACACCTTC	CASSQASGRNYGYTF
few	TRBV25-1	TRBD2	TRBJ2-3	TGTGCCAGCGGGGACCCTCGGCGGGAGGGATCGACGCAGTATTTT	CASGDPRREGSTQYF
few	TRBV29-1	NA	TRBJ2-3	TGCAGCGTTGACAACAGCATAGTAACAGATACGCAGTATTTT	CSVDNSIVTDTQYF
NA	TRBV28	NA	TRBJ1-1	TGTGCCAGCAGGTCACAGGGAATACGCACTGAAGCTTTCTTT	CASRSQGIRTEAFF
NA	TRBV20-1	TRBD1	TRBJ2-1	TGCAGTGCTAGAGCAGGGGGCCAAGATCTGGTGCGGCTAGCAAAAAATGAGCAGTTCTTC	CSARAGGQDLVRLAKNEQFF
NA	TRBV29-1	TRBD1	TRBJ2-2	TGCAGCACCGGGACAGGGGGCACCGGGGAGCTGTTTTTT	CSTGTGGTGELFF
NA	TRBV3-1	NA	TRBJ2-5	TGTGCCAGCAGCCAAGGAGAAATCCTCCAAGAGACCCAGTACTTC	CASSQGEILQETQYF
NA	TRBV14	TRBD2	TRBJ2-3	TGTGCCAGCAGCCAAGGCGGGAGAATGGATACGCAGTATTTT	CASSQGGRMDTQYF
NA	TRBV7-8	TRBD2	TRBJ2-3	TGTGCCAGCAGCACCCAGGGACTAGCGGCTAGCACAGATACGCAGTATTTT	CASSTQGLAASTDTQYF
NA	TRBV18	TRBD1	TRBJ1-5	TGTGCCAGCTCACCAGGACAGGGGGCGGGACAGCCCCAGCATTTT	CASSPGQGAGQPQHF
NA	TRBV6-5	NA	TRBJ2-1	TGTGCCAGCAGTTACCGAAGAGTTGGGTACAATGAGCAGTTCTTC	CASSYRRVGYNEQFF
NA	TRBV29-1	NA	TRBJ2-3	TGCAGCGTTGGTTTCGGCGGGAGCACAGATACGCAGTATTTT	CSVGFGGSTDTQYF
NA	TRBV28	NA	TRBJ2-7	TGTGCCAGCAGTTTACCACGGGCTTCCTACGAGCAGTACTTC	CASSLPRASYEQYF